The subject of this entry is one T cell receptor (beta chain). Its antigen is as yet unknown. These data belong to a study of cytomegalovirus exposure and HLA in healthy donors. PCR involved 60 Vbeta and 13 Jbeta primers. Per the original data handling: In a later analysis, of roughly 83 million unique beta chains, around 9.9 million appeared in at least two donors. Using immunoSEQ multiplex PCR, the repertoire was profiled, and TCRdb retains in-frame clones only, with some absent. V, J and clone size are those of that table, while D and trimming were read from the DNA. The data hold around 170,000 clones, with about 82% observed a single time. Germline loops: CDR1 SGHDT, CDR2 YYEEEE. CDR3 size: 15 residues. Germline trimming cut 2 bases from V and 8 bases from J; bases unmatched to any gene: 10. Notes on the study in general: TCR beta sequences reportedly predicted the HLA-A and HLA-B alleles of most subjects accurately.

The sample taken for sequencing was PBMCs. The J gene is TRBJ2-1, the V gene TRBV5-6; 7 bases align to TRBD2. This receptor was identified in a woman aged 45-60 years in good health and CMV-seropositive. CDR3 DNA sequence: TGTGCCAGCAGCTTCCCGTGGGAGGGTCGGGATGAGCAGTTCTTC. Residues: CASSFPWEGRDEQFF.